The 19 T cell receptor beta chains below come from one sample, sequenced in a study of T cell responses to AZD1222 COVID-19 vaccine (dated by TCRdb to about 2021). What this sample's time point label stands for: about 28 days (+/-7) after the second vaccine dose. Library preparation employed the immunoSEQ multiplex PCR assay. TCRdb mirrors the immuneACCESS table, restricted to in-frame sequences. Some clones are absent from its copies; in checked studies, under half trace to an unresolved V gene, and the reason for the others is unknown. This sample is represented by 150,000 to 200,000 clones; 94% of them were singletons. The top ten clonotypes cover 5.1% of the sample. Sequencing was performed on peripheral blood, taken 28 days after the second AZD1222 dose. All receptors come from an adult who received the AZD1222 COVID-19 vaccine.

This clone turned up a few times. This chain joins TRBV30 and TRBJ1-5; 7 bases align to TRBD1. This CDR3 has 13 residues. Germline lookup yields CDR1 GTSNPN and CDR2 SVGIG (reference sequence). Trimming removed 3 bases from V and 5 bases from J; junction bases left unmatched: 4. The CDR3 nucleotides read TGTGCCTGGAGCCATCAGGGGGATCAGCCCCAGCATTTT. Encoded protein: CAWSHQGDQPQHF.

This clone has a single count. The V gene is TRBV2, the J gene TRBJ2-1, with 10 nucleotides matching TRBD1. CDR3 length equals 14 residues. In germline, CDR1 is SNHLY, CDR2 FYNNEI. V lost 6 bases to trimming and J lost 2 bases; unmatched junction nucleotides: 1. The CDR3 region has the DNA TGTGCCAGCAGCGGACAGGGGGCCTACAATGAGCAGTTCTTC. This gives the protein CASSGQGAYNEQFF.

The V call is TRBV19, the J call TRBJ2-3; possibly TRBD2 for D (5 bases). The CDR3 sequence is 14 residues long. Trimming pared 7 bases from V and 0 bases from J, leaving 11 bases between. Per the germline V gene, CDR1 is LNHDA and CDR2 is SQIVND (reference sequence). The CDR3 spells CASNPRTSTDTQYF. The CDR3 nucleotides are TGTGCCAGTAATCCCAGGACTAGCACAGATACGCAGTATTTT.

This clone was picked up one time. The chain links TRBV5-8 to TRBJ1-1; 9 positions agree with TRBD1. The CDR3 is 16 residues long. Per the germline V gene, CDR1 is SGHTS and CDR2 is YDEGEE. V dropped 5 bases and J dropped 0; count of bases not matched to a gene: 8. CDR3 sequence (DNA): TGTGCCAGCAGAAGGACTGACAGGGGGGTGAACACTGAAGCTTTCTTT. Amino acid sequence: CASRRTDRGVNTEAFF.

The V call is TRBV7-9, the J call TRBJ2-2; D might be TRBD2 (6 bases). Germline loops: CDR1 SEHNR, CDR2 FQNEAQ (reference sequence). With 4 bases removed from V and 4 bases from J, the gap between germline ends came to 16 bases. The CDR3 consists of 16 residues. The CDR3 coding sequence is TGTGCCAGCAGCTCCCGTGGAGGGCCGGGCACCGGGGAGCTGTTTTTT. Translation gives CASSSRGGPGTGELFF.

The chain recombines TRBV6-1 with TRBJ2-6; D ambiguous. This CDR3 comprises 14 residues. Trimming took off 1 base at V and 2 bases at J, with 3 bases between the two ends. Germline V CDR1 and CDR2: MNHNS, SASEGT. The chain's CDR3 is CASSEGTGANVLTF. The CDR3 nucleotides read TGTGCCAGCAGTGAAGGTACTGGGGCCAACGTCCTGACTTTC.

The CDR3 loop reads CASSGNSNQPQHF. CDR3 sequence (DNA): TGTGCCAGCAGCGGCAACAGCAATCAGCCCCAGCATTTT. The chain is built from TRBV7-6 and TRBJ1-5; D call uncertain. The CDR3 length is 13 residues. Germline V gene lookup returns CDR1 SGHVS and CDR2 FNYEAQ. V was cut by 5 bases and J by 1 base, with 6 bases left in between. Complete variable domain (other parts from reference TRBV7-6 and TRBJ1-5): GAGVSQSPRYKVTKRGQDVALRCDPISGHVSLYWYRQALGQGPEFLTYFNYEAQQDKSGLPNDRFSAERPEGSISTLTIQRTEQRDSAMYRCASSGNSNQPQHFGDGTRLSIL.

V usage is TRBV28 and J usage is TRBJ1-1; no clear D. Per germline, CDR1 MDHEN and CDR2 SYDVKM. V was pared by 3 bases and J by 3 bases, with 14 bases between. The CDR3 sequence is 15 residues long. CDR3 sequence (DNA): TGTGCCAGCAGTTTCCCGGAGGAGGTGGACACTGAAGCTTTCTTT. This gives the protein CASSFPEEVDTEAFF.

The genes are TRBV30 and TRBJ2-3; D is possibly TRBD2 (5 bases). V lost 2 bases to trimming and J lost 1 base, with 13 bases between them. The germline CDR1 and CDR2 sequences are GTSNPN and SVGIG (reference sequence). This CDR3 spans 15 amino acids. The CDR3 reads CAWSSTTAGTDTQYF. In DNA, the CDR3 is TGTGCCTGGAGTTCGACTACAGCGGGCACAGATACGCAGTATTTT.

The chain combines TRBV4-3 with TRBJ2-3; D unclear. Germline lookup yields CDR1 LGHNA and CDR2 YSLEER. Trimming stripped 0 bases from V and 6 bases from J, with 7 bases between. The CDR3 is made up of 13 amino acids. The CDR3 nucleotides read TGCGCCAGCAGCCAAGATGAGTGGGATACGCAGTATTTT. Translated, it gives CASSQDEWDTQYF.

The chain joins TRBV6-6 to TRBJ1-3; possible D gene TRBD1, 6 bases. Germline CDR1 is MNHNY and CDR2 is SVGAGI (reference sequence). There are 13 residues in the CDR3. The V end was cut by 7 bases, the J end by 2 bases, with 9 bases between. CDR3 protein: CASNRAPGNTIYF. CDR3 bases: TGTGCCAGCAACAGGGCACCTGGAAACACCATATATTTT.

The chain's CDR3 is CASSPSGSYNEQFF. The CDR3 DNA is TGTGCCAGCAGCCCCTCTGGCTCCTACAATGAGCAGTTCTTC. This rearrangement joins TRBV4-2 to TRBJ2-1; the D is unclear. Germline V gene lookup returns CDR1 LGHNA and CDR2 YNFKEQ. V lost 4 bases and J lost 0, with 7 bases in between. The CDR3 sequence is 14 residues long.

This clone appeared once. CDR3 DNA sequence: TGTGCCAGCAGCCCCACAGCCGGGGAGCTGTTTTTT. Its protein is CASSPTAGELFF. The chain has TRBV12-3 or TRBV12-4 and TRBJ2-2; D remains ambiguous. Deletions cut 6 bases from V and 6 bases from J, with 8 bases between. This CDR3 comprises 12 residues.

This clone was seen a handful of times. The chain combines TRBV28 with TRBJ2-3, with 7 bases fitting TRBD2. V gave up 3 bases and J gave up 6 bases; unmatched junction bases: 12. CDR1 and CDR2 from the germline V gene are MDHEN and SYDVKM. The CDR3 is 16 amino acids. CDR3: CASSFAASGYGDTQYF. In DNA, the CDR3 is TGTGCCAGCAGTTTTGCGGCTAGCGGATACGGGGATACGCAGTATTTT.

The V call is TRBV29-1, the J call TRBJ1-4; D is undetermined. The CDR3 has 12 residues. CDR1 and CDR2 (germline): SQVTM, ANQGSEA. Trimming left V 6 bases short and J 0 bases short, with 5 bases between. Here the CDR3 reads CSVQATNEKLFF. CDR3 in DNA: TGCAGCGTCCAAGCAACTAATGAAAAACTGTTTTTT.

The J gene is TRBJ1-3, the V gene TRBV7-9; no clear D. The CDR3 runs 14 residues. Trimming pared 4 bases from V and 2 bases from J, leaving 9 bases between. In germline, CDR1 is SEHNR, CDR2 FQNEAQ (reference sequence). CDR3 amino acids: CASSSERTGNTIYF. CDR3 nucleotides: TGTGCCAGCAGCTCCGAAAGAACTGGAAACACCATATATTTT.

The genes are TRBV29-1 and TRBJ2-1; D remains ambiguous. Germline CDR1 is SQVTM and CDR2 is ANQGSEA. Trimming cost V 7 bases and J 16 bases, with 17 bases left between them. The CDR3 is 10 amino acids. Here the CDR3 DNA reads TGCAGCGACGCTCACCCCCCTTTTTTCTTC. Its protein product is CSDAHPPFFF.

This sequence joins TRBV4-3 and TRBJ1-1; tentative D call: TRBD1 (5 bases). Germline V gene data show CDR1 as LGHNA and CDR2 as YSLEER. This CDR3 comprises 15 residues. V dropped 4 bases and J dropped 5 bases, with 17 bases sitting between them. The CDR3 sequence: CASSLLLGGETEAFF. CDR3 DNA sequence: TGCGCCAGCAGCCTCCTGTTGGGAGGGGAGACTGAAGCTTTCTTT.

The CDR3 here is CASSSSGDPGEQYF. The CDR3, as DNA: TGTGCCAGCAGTTCCTCAGGGGATCCGGGCGAGCAGTACTTC. The chain combines TRBV28 with TRBJ2-7; perhaps TRBD1 as D (6 bases). The germline V gene encodes CDR1 MDHEN and CDR2 SYDVKM. V lost 4 bases and J lost 6, with 16 bases in between. This CDR3 has 14 residues.